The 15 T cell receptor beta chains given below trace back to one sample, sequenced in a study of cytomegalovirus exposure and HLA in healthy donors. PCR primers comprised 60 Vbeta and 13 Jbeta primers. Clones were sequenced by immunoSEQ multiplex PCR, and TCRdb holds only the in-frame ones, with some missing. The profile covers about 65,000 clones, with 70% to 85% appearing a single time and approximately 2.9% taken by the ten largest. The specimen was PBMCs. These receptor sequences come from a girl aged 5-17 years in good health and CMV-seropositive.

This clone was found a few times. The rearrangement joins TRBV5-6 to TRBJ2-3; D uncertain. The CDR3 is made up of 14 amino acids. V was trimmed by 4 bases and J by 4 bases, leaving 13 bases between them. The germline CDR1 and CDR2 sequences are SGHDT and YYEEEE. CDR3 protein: CASSTSTNPDTQYF. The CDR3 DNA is TGTGCCAGCAGCACCTCGACAAATCCAGATACGCAGTATTTT.

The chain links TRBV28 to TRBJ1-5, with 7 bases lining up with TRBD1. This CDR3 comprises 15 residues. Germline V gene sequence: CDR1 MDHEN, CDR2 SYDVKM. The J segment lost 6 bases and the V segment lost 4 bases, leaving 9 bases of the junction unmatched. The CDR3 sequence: CASSYVGRGSQPQHF. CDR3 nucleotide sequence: TGTGCCAGCAGTTATGTGGGCAGGGGGAGTCAGCCCCAGCATTTT.

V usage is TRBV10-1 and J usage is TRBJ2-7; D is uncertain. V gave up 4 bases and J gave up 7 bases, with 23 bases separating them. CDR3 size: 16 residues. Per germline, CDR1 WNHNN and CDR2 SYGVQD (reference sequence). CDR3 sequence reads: CASSGTIRPPTREQYF. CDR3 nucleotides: TGCGCCAGCAGTGGTACCATCCGGCCCCCGACGCGGGAGCAGTACTTC.

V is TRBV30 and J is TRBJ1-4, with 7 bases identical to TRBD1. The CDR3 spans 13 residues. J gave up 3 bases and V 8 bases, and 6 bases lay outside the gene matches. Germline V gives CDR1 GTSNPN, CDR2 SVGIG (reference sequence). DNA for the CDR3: TGTGCCGGAAGGGGGCGAGCTAATGAAAAACTGTTTTTT. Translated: CAGRGRANEKLFF. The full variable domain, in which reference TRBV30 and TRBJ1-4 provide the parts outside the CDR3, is SQTIHQWPATLVQPVGSPLSLECTVEGTSNPNLYWYRQAAGRGLQLLFYSVGIGQISSEVPQNLSASRPQDRQFILSSKKLLLSDSGFYLCAGRGRANEKLFFGSGTQLSVL.

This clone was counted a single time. The CDR3 loop reads CASSEDSQNYGYTF. The CDR3, as DNA: TGTGCCAGCAGTGAAGACAGCCAGAACTATGGCTACACCTTC. This sequence joins TRBV2 and TRBJ1-2; D uncertain. The CDR3 sequence is 14 residues long. Trimming cost V 1 base and J 2 bases, with 8 bases left between them. Germline V lookup: CDR1 SNHLY, CDR2 FYNNEI.

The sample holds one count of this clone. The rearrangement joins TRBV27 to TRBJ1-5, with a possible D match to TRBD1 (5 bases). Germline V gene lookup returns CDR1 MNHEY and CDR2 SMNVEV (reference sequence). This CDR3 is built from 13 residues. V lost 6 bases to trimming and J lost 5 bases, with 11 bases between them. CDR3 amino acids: CASSRGGYQPQHF. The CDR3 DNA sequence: TGTGCCAGCAGCCGTGGGGGGTATCAGCCCCAGCATTTT.

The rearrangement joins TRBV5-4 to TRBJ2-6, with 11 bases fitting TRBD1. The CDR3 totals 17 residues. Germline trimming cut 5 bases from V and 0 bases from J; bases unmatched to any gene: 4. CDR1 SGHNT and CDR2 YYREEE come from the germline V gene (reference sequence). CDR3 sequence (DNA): TGTGCCAGCAGTAGGACAGGGGGCCGCTCTGGGGCCAACGTCCTGACTTTC. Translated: CASSRTGGRSGANVLTF.

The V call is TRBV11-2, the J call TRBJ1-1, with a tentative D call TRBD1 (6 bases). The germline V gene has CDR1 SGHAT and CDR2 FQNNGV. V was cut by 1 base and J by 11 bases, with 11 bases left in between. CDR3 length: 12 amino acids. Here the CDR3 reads CASSLAGQSAFF. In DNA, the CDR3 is TGTGCCAGCAGCTTAGCTGGACAGAGCGCTTTCTTT. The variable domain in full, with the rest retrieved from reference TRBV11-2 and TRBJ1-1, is EAGVAQSPRYKIIEKRQSVAFWCNPISGHATLYWYQQILGQGPKLLIQFQNNGVVDDSQLPKDRFSAERLKGVDSTLKIQPAKLEDSAVYLCASSLAGQSAFFGQGTRLTVV.

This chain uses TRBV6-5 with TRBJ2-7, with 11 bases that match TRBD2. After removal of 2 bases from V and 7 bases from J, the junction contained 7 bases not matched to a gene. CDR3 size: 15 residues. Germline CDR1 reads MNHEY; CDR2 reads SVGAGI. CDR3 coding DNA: TGTGCCAGCAGTTACGGGACTAGCGGTGCCTGGGAGCAGTACTTC. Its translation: CASSYGTSGAWEQYF.

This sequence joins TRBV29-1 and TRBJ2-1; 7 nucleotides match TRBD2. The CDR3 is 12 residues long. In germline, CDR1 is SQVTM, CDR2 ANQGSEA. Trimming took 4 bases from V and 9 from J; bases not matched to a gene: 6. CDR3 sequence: CSVGSSGGEQFF. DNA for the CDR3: TGCAGCGTTGGCTCTAGCGGCGGTGAGCAGTTCTTC.

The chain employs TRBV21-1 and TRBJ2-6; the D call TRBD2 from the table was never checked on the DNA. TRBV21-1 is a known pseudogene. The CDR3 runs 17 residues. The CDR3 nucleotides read TGTGCCAGCAGCTCCCAACGGACTAACTCTGGGGCCAACGTCCTGACTTTC. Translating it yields CASSSQRTNSGANVLTF.

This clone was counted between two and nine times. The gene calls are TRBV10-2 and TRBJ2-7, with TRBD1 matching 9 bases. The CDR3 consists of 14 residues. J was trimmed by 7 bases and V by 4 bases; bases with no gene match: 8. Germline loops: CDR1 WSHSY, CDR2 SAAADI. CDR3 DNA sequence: TGCGCCAGCAGTGGGGACAGGGACTTTTTGGAGCAGTACTTC. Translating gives CASSGDRDFLEQYF.

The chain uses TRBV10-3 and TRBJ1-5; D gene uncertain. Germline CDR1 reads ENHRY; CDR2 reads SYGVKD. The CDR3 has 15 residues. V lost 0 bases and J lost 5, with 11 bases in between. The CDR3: CAISESSDTYQPQHF. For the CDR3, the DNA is TGTGCCATCAGTGAGTCGAGTGACACCTATCAGCCCCAGCATTTT.

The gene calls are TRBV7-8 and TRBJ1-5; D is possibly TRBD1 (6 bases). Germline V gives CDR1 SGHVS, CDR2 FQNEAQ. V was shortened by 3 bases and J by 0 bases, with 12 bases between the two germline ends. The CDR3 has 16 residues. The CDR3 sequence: CASSFQGRYSNQPQHF. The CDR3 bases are TGTGCCAGCAGCTTTCAGGGGCGATATAGCAATCAGCCCCAGCATTTT.

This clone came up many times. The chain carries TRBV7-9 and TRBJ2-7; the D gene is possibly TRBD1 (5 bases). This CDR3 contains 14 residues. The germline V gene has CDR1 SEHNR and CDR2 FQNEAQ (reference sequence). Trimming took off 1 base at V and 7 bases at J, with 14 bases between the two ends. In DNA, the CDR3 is TGTGCCAGCAGCTTAGAGGGGTGGCAGGAGGAGCAGTACTTC. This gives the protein CASSLEGWQEEQYF.